These T cell receptor beta chains were read from a single sample in a study of shared clonotypes between healthy human individuals. Produced via immunoSEQ multiplex PCR; TCRdb's table is partial and in-frame only. There are about 2.3 million clones in the sample; around 90% occur only once, and around 0.38% lies in the top ten. Material: naive CD4+ T cells from PBMCs. Receptors originate from a man aged 18 to 30 in good health. Some clones in this sample may be carry-over from other donors' samples. Each CDR3 is given with its conserved first and last residue. The order of the fields is J gene, V gene, D gene, clone size, CDR3 DNA, CDR3 protein. A D gene is named only where the DNA matches it firmly. Clone size is stated in some rows and not others, as once, few, many or a class when expanded.

TRBJ2-1	TRBV5-1	NA	few	TGCGCCAGCAGCTTGGCCTTGTACAATGAGCAGTTCTTC	CASSLALYNEQFF
TRBJ1-4	TRBV30	NA	NA	TGTGCCTGGAGTGCACAAGGAGAAAAACTGTTTTTT	CAWSAQGEKLFF
TRBJ2-7	TRBV2	TRBD2	NA	TGTGCCAGCAGCGGGGGGTACGAGCAGTACTTC	CASSGGYEQYF
TRBJ2-7	TRBV2	NA	NA	TGTGCCAGCAGTGAGGCAGGTCCCCGAGGGGAGCAGTACTTC	CASSEAGPRGEQYF
TRBJ2-7	TRBV19	TRBD1	NA	TGTGCCAGTAGTATAGTGGGACAGAGCTCCTACGAGCAGTACTTC	CASSIVGQSSYEQYF
TRBJ2-3	TRBV6-6	TRBD1	NA	TGTGCCAGCACCAGGGACAGGGGAAGAGATACGCAGTATTTT	CASTRDRGRDTQYF
TRBJ2-5	TRBV7-3	NA	NA	TGTGCCAGCAGCTATCGGGCAGATCAAGAGACCCAGTACTTC	CASSYRADQETQYF
TRBJ2-3	TRBV27	TRBD2	NA	TGTGCCAGCAGTTCCCCTAGCGGGAGGTCCCTCACAGATACGCAGTATTTT	CASSSPSGRSLTDTQYF
TRBJ2-1	TRBV28	TRBD2	NA	TGTGCCAGCAGCAGGGCAAGGACTAGCGGAATCTACAATGAGCAGTTCTTC	CASSRARTSGIYNEQFF
TRBJ2-1	TRBV7-3	TRBD2	once	TGTGCCAGCAGCTTACAGGTGGGAGGGCCTGGTGAGCAGTTCTTC	CASSLQVGGPGEQFF
TRBJ2-2	TRBV15	NA	NA	TGTGCCACCAGCAGGACCCAAAGGCCAGAACACGGGGAGCTGTTTTTT	CATSRTQRPEHGELFF
TRBJ2-5	TRBV5-1	NA	NA	TGCGCCAGCAGCTCCGATAACAGGGTCTTAGAGACCCAGTACTTC	CASSSDNRVLETQYF
TRBJ2-5	TRBV4-1	TRBD2	once	TGCGCCAGCAGCCAAGATGGCGGGAGGCCCCACGAGACCCAGTACTTC	CASSQDGGRPHETQYF
TRBJ1-1	TRBV28	NA	NA	TGTGCCAGCAGACAGGGTTACACTGAAGCTTTCTTT	CASRQGYTEAFF
TRBJ1-4	TRBV20-1	NA	NA	TGCAGACAGATTGAAAAACTGTTTTTT	CRQIEKLFF
TRBJ2-7	TRBV10-3	TRBD2	NA	TGTGCCATCAGCCGACTAGCGGGAGTCAGCTCCTACGAGCAGTACTTC	CAISRLAGVSSYEQYF
TRBJ1-5	TRBV28	NA	NA	TGTGCCAGCAGCCTCCCAGGGAAGGGTCAGCCCCAGCATTTT	CASSLPGKGQPQHF
TRBJ2-1	TRBV7-9	TRBD2	NA	TGTGCCAGCAGCTTGACTAGCGACGTCAATGAGCAGTTCTTC	CASSLTSDVNEQFF
TRBJ2-5	TRBV2	NA	NA	TGTGCCAGCAGTCTGCAAGAGACCCAGTACTTC	CASSLQETQYF
TRBJ2-5	TRBV11-2	NA	NA	TGTGCCAGCAGCTTAGTCGACAGCCAAGAGACCCAGTACTTC	CASSLVDSQETQYF
TRBJ2-7	TRBV5-5	NA	NA	TGTGCCAGCAGCTTGCTGGGGTACGAGCAGTACTTC	CASSLLGYEQYF
TRBJ2-2	TRBV7-2	NA	NA	TGTGCCAGCAGCTTAAGAGGGCAGGGTTGGACCGGGGAGCTGTTTTTT	CASSLRGQGWTGELFF
TRBJ2-2	TRBV7-3	NA	NA	TGTGCCAGCAGCTTAGGGGCGAACACCGGGGAGCTGTTTTTT	CASSLGANTGELFF
TRBJ1-3	TRBV28	NA	NA	TGTGCCAGCAGTTTTAAAGTTTTAAACACCATATATTTT	CASSFKVLNTIYF
TRBJ1-1	TRBV6-6	TRBD1	NA	TGTGCCAGCGAAAAACAGGGGGTGAACACTGAAGCTTTCTTT	CASEKQGVNTEAFF
TRBJ2-7	TRBV11-2	NA	NA	TGTGCCAGCAGCGCGGGACAGCCCTCCTACGAGCAGTACTTC	CASSAGQPSYEQYF
TRBJ2-1	TRBV5-1	TRBD2	NA	TGCGCCAGCAGCGAGGGACTAGCGCCGAATGAGCAGTTCTTC	CASSEGLAPNEQFF
TRBJ1-2	TRBV13	NA	once	TGTGCCAGCAGCTTAGGGACAGGCCACTATGGCTACACCTTC	CASSLGTGHYGYTF
TRBJ2-2	TRBV19	NA	NA	TGTGCCAGTAGTTCCCCCCCCGGGATAAACACCGGGGAGCTGTTTTTT	CASSSPPGINTGELFF
TRBJ2-5	TRBV7-2	NA	NA	TGTGCCAGCAGCTCCGTGGTCGGGACTGCTCAAGAGACCCAGTACTTC	CASSSVVGTAQETQYF
TRBJ1-5	TRBV2	NA	NA	TGTGCCAGCAAAGAAGGGCCGGGTCAGCCCCAGCATTTT	CASKEGPGQPQHF
TRBJ2-6	TRBV5-1	TRBD2	NA	TGCGCCAGCAGCTTCCTAGCGGGAGCTGGGGCCAACGTCCTGACTTTC	CASSFLAGAGANVLTF
TRBJ2-1	TRBV12-5	TRBD2	once	TGTGCTAGTGCTGCGGGAGTCTACAATGAGCAGTTCTTC	CASAAGVYNEQFF
TRBJ2-1	TRBV6-1	NA	NA	TGTGCCAGCAGTGACAACAGATTCTTTAATGAGCAGTTCTTC	CASSDNRFFNEQFF
TRBJ2-2	TRBV9	NA	NA	TGTGCCAGCAGCGTAGGCGGGGAAACCGGGGAGCTGTTTTTT	CASSVGGETGELFF
TRBJ1-3	TRBV6-6	NA	NA	TGTGCCACAGGGCCAGGAGGAAACACCATATATTTT	CATGPGGNTIYF
TRBJ2-7	TRBV4-2	TRBD1	NA	TGTGCCAGCAGCCCTAGCCTTGGGACAGGGATCTACGAGCAGTACTTC	CASSPSLGTGIYEQYF
TRBJ1-3	TRBV6-5	NA	NA	TGTGCCAGCAGTTACTCGACCGGCGGCAAAAACACCATATATTTT	CASSYSTGGKNTIYF
TRBJ2-7	TRBV5-1	NA	once	TGCGCCAGCAGCTTGGACCCGCGGGGGCTCGAGCAGTACTTC	CASSLDPRGLEQYF
TRBJ2-7	TRBV28	NA	NA	TGTGCCAGCAGTTTTGCGGAGACACGGGGCTCCGAGCAGTACTTC	CASSFAETRGSEQYF
TRBJ2-1	TRBV6-1	NA	NA	TGTGCCAGCAGTGATGCCCGGGGCTCCTACAATGAGCAGTTCTTC	CASSDARGSYNEQFF
TRBJ2-7	TRBV6-1	NA	once	TGTGCCAGCACTCCCTCGGGGCCATGGGCCTACGAGCAGTACTTC	CASTPSGPWAYEQYF
TRBJ2-7	TRBV2	NA	NA	TGTGCCAGCAGTTTAAGCTCCTACGAGCAGTACTTC	CASSLSSYEQYF
TRBJ1-2	TRBV5-1	NA	NA	TGCGCCAGCAGCTTGGCCCTAGGCAGGGATGTCTATGGCTACACCTTC	CASSLALGRDVYGYTF
TRBJ2-1	TRBV7-7	TRBD2	NA	TGTGCCAGCAGCCCCGGGCTAGCGGGTTCCGGCGGGCAGTTCTTC	CASSPGLAGSGGQFF
TRBJ1-1	TRBV5-4	NA	few	TGTGCCAGCAGCTTGCTCGGTCGCACTGAAGCTTTCTTT	CASSLLGRTEAFF
TRBJ2-3	TRBV20-1	TRBD1	NA	TGCAGTGCTTATACGACAGGGACGCAGTATTTT	CSAYTTGTQYF
TRBJ2-7	TRBV5-1	TRBD2	NA	TGCGCCAGCAGCGGGGGACTAGCGGGAGGGCGTTTAAGATCCTACGAGCAGTACTTC	CASSGGLAGGRLRSYEQYF
TRBJ1-5	TRBV28	NA	NA	TGTGCCAGCAGTTTGTCGGACACACTAATTTATAGCAATCAGCCCCAGCATTTT	CASSLSDTLIYSNQPQHF
TRBJ1-5	TRBV7-2	NA	few	TGTGCCAGCAGCTTATCCGGGGGGAGTCAGCCCCAGCATTTT	CASSLSGGSQPQHF
TRBJ1-2	TRBV30	NA	NA	TGTGCCTGGACCGCAACAAACAAACAGGGCAGTGGCTACACCTTC	CAWTATNKQGSGYTF
TRBJ2-7	TRBV5-1	TRBD2	NA	TGCGCCAGCAGCTTGGTTACTAGCGGCACCTACGAGCAGTACTTC	CASSLVTSGTYEQYF
TRBJ1-2	TRBV6-5	NA	NA	TGTGCCAGCAGTTACGATAGGGGGACCTATGGCTACACCTTC	CASSYDRGTYGYTF
TRBJ2-5	TRBV19	NA	NA	TGTGCCAGTAGTCCCGGGACTTACAAAACGGAGACCCAGTACTTC	CASSPGTYKTETQYF
TRBJ2-5	TRBV6-1	NA	NA	TGTGCCAGCAGTGAATTGACAGTCCAAGAGACCCAGTACTTC	CASSELTVQETQYF
TRBJ2-7	TRBV4-1	NA	NA	TGCGCCAGCAGCCAGGATGACAGAACCTACGAGCAGTACTTC	CASSQDDRTYEQYF
TRBJ2-7	TRBV5-1	TRBD2	NA	TGCGCCAGCAGCTTGGCTAGCGGGAGAAACGAGCAGTACTTC	CASSLASGRNEQYF
TRBJ2-7	TRBV5-4	NA	NA	TGTGCCAGCAGCATGGACAAGAGCTCCTACGAGCAGTACTTC	CASSMDKSSYEQYF
TRBJ2-7	TRBV15	TRBD2	NA	TGTGCCACCAGCAGAGATCTCTTAGGGCTAGCGGGAACCTACGAGCAGTACTTC	CATSRDLLGLAGTYEQYF
TRBJ2-1	TRBV7-2	NA	NA	TGTGCCAGCAGCTTAGGTTCAAGGGAAAAAAACCAGTTCTTC	CASSLGSREKNQFF